These 13 T cell receptor beta chains share one sample of origin, sequenced in a study of identical twins. TCRdb processed the 5' RACE reads anew with MiXCR; each CDR3 protein has one entry. The sample has about 730,000 distinct CDR3 sequences, approximately 22% seen once; the top ten hold roughly 4.3%. This sample also belongs to another study, concerning T cells expressing NK-cell markers.

Sequencing was carried out using PBMCs. These receptors were obtained from a woman between 18 and 30 years old in good health.

This clonotype was detected ten times or more. The chain links TRBV12-3 or TRBV12-4 to TRBJ1-6; 7 bases are a match to TRBD1. With 5 bases clipped from V and 10 bases from J, the junction kept 8 bases outside the gene matches. This CDR3 has 14 amino acids. The CDR3 DNA reads as TGTGCCAGCAGTATCCGACAGGGAGGCTCACCCCTCCACTTT. This encodes CASSIRQGGSPLHF.

This clonotype showed up many times. This chain connects TRBV28 to TRBJ2-7; 10 bases match TRBD2. CDR3 length: 17 amino acids. In germline, CDR1 is MDHEN, CDR2 SYDVKM. With V trimmed by 1 base and J by 2 bases, 8 bases remained unmatched. The CDR3 protein is CASSLSYSGRSPYEQYF. DNA for the CDR3: TGTGCCAGCAGTTTATCCTATAGCGGGAGGTCCCCCTACGAGCAGTACTTC.

This clonotype was seen more than once but under ten times. The CDR3 is CASRPSVTSTDTQYF. For the CDR3, the DNA is TGTGCCAGCAGACCTAGCGTTACTAGCACAGATACGCAGTATTTT. The chain combines TRBV7-9 with TRBJ2-3; D perhaps matches TRBD2 (6 bases). Germline-derived CDR1 and CDR2 are SEHNR and FQNEAQ (reference sequence). This CDR3 is 15 amino acids long. V lost 6 bases to trimming and J lost 0 bases, with 13 bases between them.

This clonotype was detected only a few times. The chain carries TRBV5-1 and TRBJ2-1; TRBD1 is a possible D gene (5 bases). Trimming pared 2 bases from V and 6 bases from J, leaving 12 bases between. The CDR3 consists of 14 residues. Germline loops: CDR1 SGHRS, CDR2 YFSETQ. CDR3 bases: TGCGCCAGCAGCTTAAAAGGGGATAGCAATGAGCAGTTCTTC. It codes for CASSLKGDSNEQFF.

This clonotype was observed a few times. The rearrangement uses TRBV7-3 and TRBJ2-5, with a weak D call TRBD2 (5 bases). The V gene's germline CDR1 is SGHTA and CDR2 FQGTGA. This CDR3 has 14 amino acids. Trimming cost V 1 base and J 7 bases, with 13 bases left between them. The CDR3 protein is CASSLSAGGGTQYF. The CDR3 DNA follows: TGTGCCAGCAGCTTAAGTGCGGGCGGTGGGACCCAGTACTTC.

The chain has TRBV3-1 and TRBJ1-1; 7 bases match TRBD1. V dropped 2 bases and J dropped 6; count of bases not matched to a gene: 9. This CDR3 region has 15 residues. Per the germline V gene, CDR1 is LGHDT and CDR2 is YNNKEL (reference sequence). This CDR3 is CASSQTGTAKAEAFF. The CDR3 DNA reads TGTGCCAGCAGCCAAACAGGGACAGCGAAGGCTGAAGCTTTCTTT.

The chain has TRBV30 and TRBJ2-1; TRBD2 matches at 13 bases. With 2 bases clipped from V and 4 bases from J, the junction kept 2 bases outside the gene matches. The germline gives CDR1 GTSNPN, CDR2 SVGIG (reference sequence). The CDR3 is 15 residues long. This chain's CDR3 is CAWSPGLAGYNEQFF. Here the CDR3 DNA reads TGTGCCTGGAGTCCGGGACTAGCGGGGTACAATGAGCAGTTCTTC.

This chain links TRBV3-1 with TRBJ2-5; D call uncertain. V was cut by 0 bases and J by 13 bases, with 15 bases left in between. From germline, CDR1 is LGHDT and CDR2 YNNKEL (reference sequence). This CDR3 is 13 amino acids long. The DNA of the CDR3 is TGTGCCAGCAGCCAAGATACAAGTACAGCTCCGTACTTC. Its translation: CASSQDTSTAPYF.

The gene calls are TRBV4-2 and TRBJ2-7; 10 bases match TRBD1. The junction had 2 bases not matched to a gene; V was cut back by 3 bases and J by 3 bases. The CDR3 runs to 14 residues. Germline-derived CDR1 and CDR2 are LGHNA and YNFKEQ. The DNA for the CDR3 is TGTGCCAGCAGCCACGGACAGGGGGGCTACGAGCAGTACTTC. Translation gives CASSHGQGGYEQYF.

This clonotype was seen a handful of times. V gene TRBV29-1 combines with J gene TRBJ1-5, with 9 bases that match TRBD1. From germline, CDR1 is SQVTM and CDR2 ANQGSEA. The CDR3 runs to 14 residues. Germline trimming cut 6 bases from V and 2 bases from J; bases unmatched to any gene: 5. CDR3: CSVGTGGGNQPQHF. In DNA form, the CDR3 reads TGCAGCGTGGGTACAGGGGGCGGCAATCAGCCCCAGCATTTT.

The DNA for the CDR3 is TGTGCCACCAGCAGGACTGACAGTCTCGTGTACGAGCAGTACTTC. It codes for CATSRTDSLVYEQYF. The rearrangement links TRBV15 to TRBJ2-7; a weak D match, TRBD1 (5 bases). The germline V gene has CDR1 LNHNV and CDR2 YYDKDF (reference sequence). This CDR3 has 15 residues. Deletions cut 3 bases from V and 4 bases from J, with 16 bases between.

The chain uses TRBV12-3 or TRBV12-4 and TRBJ1-2, with D unclear. Trimming took 6 bases from V and 3 from J, leaving 11 bases between them. This CDR3 contains 13 residues. CDR3 DNA: TGTGCCAGCAGCGTGTACGGTTACTATGGCTACACCTTC. The encoded protein is CASSVYGYYGYTF.

The chain is built from TRBV29-1 and TRBJ2-3, with D possibly TRBD1 on 5 matching bases. The V gene's germline CDR1 is SQVTM and CDR2 ANQGSEA. V lost 8 bases to trimming and J lost 3 bases, with 12 bases between them. This CDR3 is built from 12 residues. The CDR3 here is CSLRVLTDTQYF. CDR3 sequence (DNA): TGCAGCCTCAGGGTTCTTACAGATACGCAGTATTTT.